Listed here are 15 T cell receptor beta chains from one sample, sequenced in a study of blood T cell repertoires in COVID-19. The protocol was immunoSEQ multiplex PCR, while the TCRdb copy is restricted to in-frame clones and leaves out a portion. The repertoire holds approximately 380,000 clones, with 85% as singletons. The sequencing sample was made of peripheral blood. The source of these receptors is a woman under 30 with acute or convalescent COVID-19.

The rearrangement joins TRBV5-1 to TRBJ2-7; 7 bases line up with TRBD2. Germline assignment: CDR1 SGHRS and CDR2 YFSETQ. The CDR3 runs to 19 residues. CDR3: CWQHTYRRRASGPEDEQYF. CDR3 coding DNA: TGCTGGCAGCACACATACAGGCGGAGGGCTAGCGGCCCCGAGGACGAGCAGTACTTC.

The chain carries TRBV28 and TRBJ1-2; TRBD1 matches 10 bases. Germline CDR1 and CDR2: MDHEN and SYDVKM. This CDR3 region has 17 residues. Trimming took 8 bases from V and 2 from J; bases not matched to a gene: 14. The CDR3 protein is CASGSGQGGVVNYGYTF. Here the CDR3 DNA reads TGTGCCAGCGGCTCTGGACAGGGGGGGGTGGTAAACTATGGCTACACCTTC.

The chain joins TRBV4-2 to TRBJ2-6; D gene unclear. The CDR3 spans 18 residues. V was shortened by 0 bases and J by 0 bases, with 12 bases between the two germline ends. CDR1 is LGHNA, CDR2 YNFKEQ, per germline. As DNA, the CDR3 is TGTGCCAGCAGCCAAGATTATGCGCGTAGCTCTGGGGCCAACGTCCTGACTTTC. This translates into CASSQDYARSSGANVLTF.

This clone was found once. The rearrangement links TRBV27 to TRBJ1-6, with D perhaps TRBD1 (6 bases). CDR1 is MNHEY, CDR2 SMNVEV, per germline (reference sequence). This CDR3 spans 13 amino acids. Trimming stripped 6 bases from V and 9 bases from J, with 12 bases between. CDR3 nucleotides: TGTGCCAGCAGATACAGGGAGGGTTCACCCCTCCACTTT. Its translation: CASRYREGSPLHF.

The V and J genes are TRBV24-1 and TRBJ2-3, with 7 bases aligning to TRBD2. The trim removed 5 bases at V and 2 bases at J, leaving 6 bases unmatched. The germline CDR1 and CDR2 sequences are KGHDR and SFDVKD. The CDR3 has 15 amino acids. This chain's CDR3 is CATSVRGRDTDTQYF. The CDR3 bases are TGTGCCACCAGTGTCCGGGGGAGGGACACAGATACGCAGTATTTT.

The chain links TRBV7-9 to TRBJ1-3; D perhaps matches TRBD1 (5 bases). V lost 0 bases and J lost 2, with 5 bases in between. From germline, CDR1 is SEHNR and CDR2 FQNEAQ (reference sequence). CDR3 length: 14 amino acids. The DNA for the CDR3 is TGTGCCAGCAGCTTAGCAGGGGCTGGAAACACCATATATTTT. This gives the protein CASSLAGAGNTIYF.

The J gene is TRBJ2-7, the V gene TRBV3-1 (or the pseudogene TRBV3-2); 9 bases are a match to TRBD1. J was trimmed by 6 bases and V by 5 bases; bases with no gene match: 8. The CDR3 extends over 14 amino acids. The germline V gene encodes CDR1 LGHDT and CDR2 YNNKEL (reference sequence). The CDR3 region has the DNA TGTGCCAGCAGCGCCCGGGACAGGGCGTCCGAGCAGTACTTC. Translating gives CASSARDRASEQYF.

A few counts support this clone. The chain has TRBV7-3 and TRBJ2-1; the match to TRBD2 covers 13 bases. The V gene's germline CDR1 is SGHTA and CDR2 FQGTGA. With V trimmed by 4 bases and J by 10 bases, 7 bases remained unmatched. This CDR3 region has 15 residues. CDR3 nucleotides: TGTGCCAGCAGCTCCCGGACTAGCGGGAGCGGAGAGCAGTTCTTC. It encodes CASSSRTSGSGEQFF.

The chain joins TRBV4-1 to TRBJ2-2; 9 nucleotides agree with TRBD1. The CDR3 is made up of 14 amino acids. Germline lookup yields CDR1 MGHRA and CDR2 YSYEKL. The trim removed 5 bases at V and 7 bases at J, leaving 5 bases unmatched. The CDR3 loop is CASSVTGGNGELFF. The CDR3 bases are TGCGCCAGCAGCGTTACAGGGGGCAACGGGGAGCTGTTTTTT.

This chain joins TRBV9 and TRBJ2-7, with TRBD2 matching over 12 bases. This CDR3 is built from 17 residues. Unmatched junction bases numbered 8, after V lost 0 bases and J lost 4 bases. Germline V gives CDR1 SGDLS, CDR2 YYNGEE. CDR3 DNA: TGTGCCAGCAGCGTAGGGCTAGCGGGAGGGAACCCGTACGAGCAGTACTTC. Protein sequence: CASSVGLAGGNPYEQYF.

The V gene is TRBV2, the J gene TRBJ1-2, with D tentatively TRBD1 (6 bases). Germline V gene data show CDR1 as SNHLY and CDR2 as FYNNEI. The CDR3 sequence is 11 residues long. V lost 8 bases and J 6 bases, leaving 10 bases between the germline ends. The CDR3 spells CASQGSDGYTF. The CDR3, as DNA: TGTGCCAGCCAGGGGTCGGATGGCTACACCTTC.

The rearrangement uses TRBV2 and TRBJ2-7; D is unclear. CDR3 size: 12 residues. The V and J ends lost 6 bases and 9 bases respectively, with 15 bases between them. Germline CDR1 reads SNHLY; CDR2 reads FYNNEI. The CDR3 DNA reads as TGTGCCAGCAGCCTTTCTCCCTCAGGGCAGTACTTC. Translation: CASSLSPSGQYF.

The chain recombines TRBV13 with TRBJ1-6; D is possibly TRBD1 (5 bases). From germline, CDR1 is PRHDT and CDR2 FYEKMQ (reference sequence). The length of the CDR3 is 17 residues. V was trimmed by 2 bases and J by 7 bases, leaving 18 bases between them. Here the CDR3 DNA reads TGTGCCAGCAGCTTAATGCAGGGTGGATTCCTGAATTCACCCCTCCACTTT. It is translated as CASSLMQGGFLNSPLHF.

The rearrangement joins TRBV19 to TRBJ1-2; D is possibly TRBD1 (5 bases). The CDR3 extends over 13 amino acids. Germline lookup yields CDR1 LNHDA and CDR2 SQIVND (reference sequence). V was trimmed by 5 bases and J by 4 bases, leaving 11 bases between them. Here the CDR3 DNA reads TGTGCCAGTAGTCTGGGCCAGGGCTATGGCTACACCTTC. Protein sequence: CASSLGQGYGYTF.

As DNA, the CDR3 is TGTGCCAGCAGTTTATCGACAGGCTACGAGCAGTACTTC. Translation gives CASSLSTGYEQYF. The rearrangement uses TRBV27 and TRBJ2-7; possible D gene TRBD1, 6 bases. The CDR3 consists of 13 residues. Trimming shortened V by 0 bases and J by 3 bases, and 6 bases separated the two germline ends. Germline V CDR1 and CDR2: MNHEY, SMNVEV (reference sequence).